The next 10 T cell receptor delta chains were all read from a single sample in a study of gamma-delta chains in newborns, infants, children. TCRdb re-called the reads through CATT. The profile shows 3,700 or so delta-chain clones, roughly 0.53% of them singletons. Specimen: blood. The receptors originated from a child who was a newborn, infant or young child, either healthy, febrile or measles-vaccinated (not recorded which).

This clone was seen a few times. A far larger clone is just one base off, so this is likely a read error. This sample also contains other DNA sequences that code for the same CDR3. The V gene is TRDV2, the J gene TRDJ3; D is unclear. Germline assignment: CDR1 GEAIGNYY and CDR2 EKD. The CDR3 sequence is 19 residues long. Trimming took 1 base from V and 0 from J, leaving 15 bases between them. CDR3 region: CACDTRIPLSSWDTRQMFF. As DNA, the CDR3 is TGTGCCTGTGACACAAGGATTCCCCTTAGCTCCTGGGACACCCGACAGATGTTTTTC.

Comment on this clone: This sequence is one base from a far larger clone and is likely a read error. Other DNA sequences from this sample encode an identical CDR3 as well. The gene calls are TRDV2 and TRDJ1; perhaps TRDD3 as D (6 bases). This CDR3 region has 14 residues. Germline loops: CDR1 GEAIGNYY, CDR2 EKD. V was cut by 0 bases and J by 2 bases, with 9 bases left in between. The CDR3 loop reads CACDTGGRTDKLIF. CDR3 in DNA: TGTGCCTGTGACACCGGGGGACGTACCGATAAACTCATCTTT.

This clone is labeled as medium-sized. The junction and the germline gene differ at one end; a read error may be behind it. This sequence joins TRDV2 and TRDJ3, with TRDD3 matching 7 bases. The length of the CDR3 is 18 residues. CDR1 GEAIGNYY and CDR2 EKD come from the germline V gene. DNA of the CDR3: TGTGCCTGTGACACCTGGGGGACGAGCTCCTGGGACACCCGACGGATGTTTTTC. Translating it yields CACDTWGTSSWDTRRMFF.

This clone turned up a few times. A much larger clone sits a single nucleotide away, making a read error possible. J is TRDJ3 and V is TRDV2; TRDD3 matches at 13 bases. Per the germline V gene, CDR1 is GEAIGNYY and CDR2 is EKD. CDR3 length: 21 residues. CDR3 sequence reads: CACDVVLGDTVSSWDTQQMFF. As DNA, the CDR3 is TGTGCCTGTGACGTCGTACTGGGGGATACGGTCAGCTCCTGGGACACCCAACAGATGTTTTTC.

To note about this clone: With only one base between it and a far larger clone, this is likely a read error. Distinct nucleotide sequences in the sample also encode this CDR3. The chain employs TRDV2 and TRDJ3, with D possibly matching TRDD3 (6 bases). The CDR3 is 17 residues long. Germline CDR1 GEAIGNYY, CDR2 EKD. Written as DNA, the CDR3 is TGTGCCTGTGACTGGGGGGCGAGCTCCTGGGACACCCGACAGATGTTCTTC. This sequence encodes CACDWGASSWDTRQMFF.

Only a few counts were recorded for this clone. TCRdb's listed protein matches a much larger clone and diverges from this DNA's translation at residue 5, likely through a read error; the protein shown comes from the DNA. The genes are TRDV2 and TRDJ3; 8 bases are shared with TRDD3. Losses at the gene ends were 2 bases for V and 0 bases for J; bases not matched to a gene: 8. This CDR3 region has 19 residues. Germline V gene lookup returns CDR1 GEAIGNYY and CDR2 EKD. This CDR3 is CACDIMGIPSSWDTRQMFF. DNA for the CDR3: TGTGCCTGTGACATCATGGGGATACCTAGCTCCTGGGACACCCGACAGATGTTTTTC.

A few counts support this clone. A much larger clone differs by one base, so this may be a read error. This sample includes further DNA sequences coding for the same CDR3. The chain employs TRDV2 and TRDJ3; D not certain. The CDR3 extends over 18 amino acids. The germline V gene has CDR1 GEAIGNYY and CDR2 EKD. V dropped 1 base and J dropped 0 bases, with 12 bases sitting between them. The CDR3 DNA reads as TGTGCCTGTGACACGTTGGACACGAGCTCCTGGGACACCCGACAGATGTTTTTC. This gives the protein CACDTLDTSSWDTRQMFF.

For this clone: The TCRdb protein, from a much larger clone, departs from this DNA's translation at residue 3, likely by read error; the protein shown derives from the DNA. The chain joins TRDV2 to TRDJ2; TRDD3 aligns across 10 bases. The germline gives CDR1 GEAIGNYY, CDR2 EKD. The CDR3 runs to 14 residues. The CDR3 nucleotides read TGTGCCCGTGACATACTGGGGGATACAGCACAACTCTTCTTT. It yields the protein CARDILGDTAQLFF.

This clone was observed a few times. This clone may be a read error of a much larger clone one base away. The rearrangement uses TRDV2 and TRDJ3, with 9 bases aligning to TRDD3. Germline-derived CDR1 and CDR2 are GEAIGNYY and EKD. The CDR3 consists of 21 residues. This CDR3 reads CACDKGVKLGDDSWDTRQTFF. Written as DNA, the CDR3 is TGTGCCTGTGACAAAGGAGTCAAACTGGGGGACGACTCCTGGGACACCCGACAGACGTTTTTC.

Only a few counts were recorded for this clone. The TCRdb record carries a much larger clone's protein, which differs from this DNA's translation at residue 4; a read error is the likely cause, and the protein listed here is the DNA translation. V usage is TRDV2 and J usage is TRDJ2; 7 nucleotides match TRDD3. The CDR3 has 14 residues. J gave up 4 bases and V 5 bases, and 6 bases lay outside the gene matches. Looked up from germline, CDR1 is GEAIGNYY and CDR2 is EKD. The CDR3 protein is CACGTWGRTAQLFF. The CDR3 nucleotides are TGTGCCTGTGGCACGTGGGGGAGGACAGCACAACTCTTCTTT.